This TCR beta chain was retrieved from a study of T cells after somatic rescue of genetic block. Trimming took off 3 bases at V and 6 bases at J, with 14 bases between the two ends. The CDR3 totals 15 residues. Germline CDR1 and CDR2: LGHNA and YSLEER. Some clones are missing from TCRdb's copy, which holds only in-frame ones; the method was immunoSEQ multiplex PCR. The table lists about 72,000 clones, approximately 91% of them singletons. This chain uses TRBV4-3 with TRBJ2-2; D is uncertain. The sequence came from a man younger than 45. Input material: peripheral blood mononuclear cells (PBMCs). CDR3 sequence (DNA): TGCGCCAGCAGCCAGGTGGGAAGGTGGGCCGGGGAGCTGTTTTTT. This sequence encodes CASSQVGRWAGELFF.